The following is a TCR beta chain sequence with its context. In TCRdb, the RT-PCR reads were re-called with MiXCR into one record per CDR3 protein. Among more than 550,000 distinct CDR3 sequences listed, over 12% were seen once. This CDR3 has 15 amino acids. Germline V gives CDR1 SGHTA, CDR2 FQGNSA. V gave up 2 bases and J gave up 5 bases; unmatched junction bases: 4. V and J are TRBV7-2 and TRBJ2-1, with TRBD2 matching over 9 bases. This receptor was taken from a female donor in good health, serving as a healthy control. Sequenced: memory CD4+ T cells from blood. The CDR3 DNA follows: TGTGCCAGCAGCTTAATTAGCGGGAGCCACAATGAGCAGTTCTTC. Protein product: CASSLISGSHNEQFF.